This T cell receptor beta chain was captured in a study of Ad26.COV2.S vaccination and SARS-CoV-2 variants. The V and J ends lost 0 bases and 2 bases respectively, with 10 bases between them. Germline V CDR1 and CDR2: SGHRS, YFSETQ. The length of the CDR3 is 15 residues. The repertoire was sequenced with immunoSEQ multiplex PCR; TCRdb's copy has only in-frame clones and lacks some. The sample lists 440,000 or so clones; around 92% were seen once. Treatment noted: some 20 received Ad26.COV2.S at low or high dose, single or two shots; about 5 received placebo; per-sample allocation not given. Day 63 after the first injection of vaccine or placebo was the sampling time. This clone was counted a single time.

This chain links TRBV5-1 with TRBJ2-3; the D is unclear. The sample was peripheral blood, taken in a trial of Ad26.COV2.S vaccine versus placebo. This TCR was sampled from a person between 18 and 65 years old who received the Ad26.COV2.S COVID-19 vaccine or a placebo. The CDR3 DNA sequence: TGCGCCAGCAGCTTGGCCCAAGGATTCACAGATACGCAGTATTTT. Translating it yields CASSLAQGFTDTQYF.